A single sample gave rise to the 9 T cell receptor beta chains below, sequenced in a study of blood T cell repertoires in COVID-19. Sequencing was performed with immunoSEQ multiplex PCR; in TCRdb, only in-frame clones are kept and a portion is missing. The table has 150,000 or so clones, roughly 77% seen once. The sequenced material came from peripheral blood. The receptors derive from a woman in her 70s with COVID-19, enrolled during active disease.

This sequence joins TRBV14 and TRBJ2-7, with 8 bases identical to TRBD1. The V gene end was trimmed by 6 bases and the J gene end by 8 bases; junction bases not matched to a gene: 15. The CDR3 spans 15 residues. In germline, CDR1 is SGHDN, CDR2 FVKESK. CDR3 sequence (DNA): TGTGCCAGCAGGGCGACCGGGACAGGTCGGTTCAAGCAGTACTTC. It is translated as CASRATGTGRFKQYF. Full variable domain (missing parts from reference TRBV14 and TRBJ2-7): EAGVTQFPSHSVIEKGQTVTLRCDPISGHDNLYWYRRVMGKEIKFLLHFVKESKQDESGMPNNRFLAERTGGTYSTLKVQPAELEDSGVYFCASRATGTGRFKQYFGPGTRLTVT.

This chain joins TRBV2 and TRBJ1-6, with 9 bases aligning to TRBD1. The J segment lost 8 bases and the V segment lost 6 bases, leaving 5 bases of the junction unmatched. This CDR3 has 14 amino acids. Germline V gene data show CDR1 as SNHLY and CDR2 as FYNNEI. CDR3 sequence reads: CASRPGQGYSPLHF. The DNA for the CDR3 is TGTGCCAGCAGGCCGGGACAGGGATATTCACCCCTCCACTTT.

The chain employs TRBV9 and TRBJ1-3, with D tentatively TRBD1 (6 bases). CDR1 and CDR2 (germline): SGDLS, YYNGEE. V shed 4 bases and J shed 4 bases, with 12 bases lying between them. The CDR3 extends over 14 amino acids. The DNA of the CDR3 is TGTGCCAGCAGCCTCCAACAGGGAGGAAACACCATATATTTT. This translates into CASSLQQGGNTIYF.

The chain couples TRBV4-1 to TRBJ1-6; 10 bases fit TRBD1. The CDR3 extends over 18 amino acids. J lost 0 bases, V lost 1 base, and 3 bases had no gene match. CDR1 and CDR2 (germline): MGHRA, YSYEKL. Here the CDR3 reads CASSQATGGYSYNSPLHF. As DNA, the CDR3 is TGCGCCAGCAGCCAAGCGACAGGGGGCTACTCCTATAATTCACCCCTCCACTTT.

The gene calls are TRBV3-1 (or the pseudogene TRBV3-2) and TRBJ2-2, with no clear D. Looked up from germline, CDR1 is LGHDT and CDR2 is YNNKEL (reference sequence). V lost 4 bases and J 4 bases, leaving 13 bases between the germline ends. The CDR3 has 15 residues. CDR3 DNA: TGTGCCAGCAGCCCCCCCGGTACAGCCACCGGGGAGCTGTTTTTT. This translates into CASSPPGTATGELFF.

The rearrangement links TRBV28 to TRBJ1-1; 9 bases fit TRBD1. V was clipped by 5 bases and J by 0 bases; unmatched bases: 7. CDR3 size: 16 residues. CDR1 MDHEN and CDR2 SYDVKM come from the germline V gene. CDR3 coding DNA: TGTGCCAGCAGTCATAACCGGGACAGGGTGAACACTGAAGCTTTCTTT. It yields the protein CASSHNRDRVNTEAFF.

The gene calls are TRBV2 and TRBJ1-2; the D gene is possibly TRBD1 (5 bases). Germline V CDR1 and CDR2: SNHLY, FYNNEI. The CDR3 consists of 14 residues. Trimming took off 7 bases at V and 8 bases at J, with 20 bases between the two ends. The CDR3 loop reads CASTSAGNTGGYTF. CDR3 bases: TGTGCCAGCACCTCGGCAGGGAATACTGGCGGCTACACCTTC.

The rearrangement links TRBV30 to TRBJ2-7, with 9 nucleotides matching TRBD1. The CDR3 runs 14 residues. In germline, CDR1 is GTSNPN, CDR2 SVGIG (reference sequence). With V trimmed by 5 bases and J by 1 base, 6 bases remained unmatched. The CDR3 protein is CAWDRGAFSYEQYF. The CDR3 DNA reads TGTGCCTGGGACAGGGGGGCTTTTTCCTACGAGCAGTACTTC.

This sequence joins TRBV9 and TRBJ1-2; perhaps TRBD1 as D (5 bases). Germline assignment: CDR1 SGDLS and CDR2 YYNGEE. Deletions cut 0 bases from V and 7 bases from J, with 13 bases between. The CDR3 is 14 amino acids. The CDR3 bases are TGTGCCAGCAGCGTAGACTCGGGGGGTACTGGCTACACCTTC. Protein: CASSVDSGGTGYTF.